These 21 T cell receptor beta chains originate from one sample sequenced in a study of cytomegalovirus exposure and HLA in healthy donors. The PCR made use of 60 Vbeta and 13 Jbeta primers. This table comes from immunoSEQ multiplex PCR, and its TCRdb copy is limited to in-frame clones, with some not included. Here the sample spans about 220,000 clones, about 74% being singletons. Sequencing was done on a sample of PBMCs. These receptor sequences come from a woman aged 25 to 45 in good health and CMV-seronegative.

This chain joins TRBV11-2 and TRBJ2-1; unclear D gene. The CDR3 contains 13 residues. Per germline, CDR1 SGHAT and CDR2 FQNNGV. The germline V and J ends were trimmed by 0 bases and 6 bases, with 6 bases remaining between them. The CDR3 region has the DNA TGTGCCAGCAGCTTAGAATCACTCAATGAGCAGTTCTTC. It is translated as CASSLESLNEQFF.

CDR3 nucleotides: TGTGCCAGCAGTCCAACAGGGGTCTACGAGCAGTACTTC. Its protein is CASSPTGVYEQYF. V gene TRBV6-5 combines with J gene TRBJ2-7; 7 bases map to TRBD1. V lost 5 bases, J lost 3 bases, and 4 bases stayed unmatched. The CDR3 has 13 amino acids. The germline V gene encodes CDR1 MNHEY and CDR2 SVGAGI.

The rearrangement joins TRBV30 to TRBJ2-7; D may be TRBD1 (6 bases). The germline gives CDR1 GTSNPN, CDR2 SVGIG (reference sequence). Trimming cost V 0 bases and J 5 bases, with 11 bases left between them. This CDR3 is 13 amino acids long. The CDR3 spells CAWSVLHRDEQYF. In DNA form, the CDR3 reads TGTGCCTGGAGTGTCCTACACAGGGACGAGCAGTACTTC.

This rearrangement joins TRBV14 to TRBJ1-1, with no clear D. Germline CDR1 reads SGHDN; CDR2 reads FVKESK. The CDR3 runs to 15 residues. Deletions cut 0 bases from V and 4 bases from J, with 12 bases between. CDR3 amino acids: CASSQDYELVTEAFF. CDR3 in DNA: TGTGCCAGCAGCCAAGATTACGAGCTAGTCACTGAAGCTTTCTTT.

V usage is TRBV10-3 and J usage is TRBJ2-3; maybe TRBD2 (6 bases). Germline-derived CDR1 and CDR2 are ENHRY and SYGVKD. Trimming shortened V by 3 bases and J by 8 bases, and 9 bases separated the two germline ends. The CDR3 covers 12 residues. CDR3 bases: TGTGCCATCAGTGAAACGGAGGGTACGCAGTATTTT. Protein product: CAISETEGTQYF.

V and J are TRBV5-1 and TRBJ2-2, with D possibly being TRBD1 (5 bases). This CDR3 region has 18 residues. Germline V gene sequence: CDR1 SGHRS, CDR2 YFSETQ. The ends were cut back, 4 bases at V and 3 bases at J, with 22 bases in the middle. This CDR3 reads CASSLRPPRDSYTGELFF. CDR3 bases: TGCGCCAGCAGCCTACGACCCCCCCGAGACAGCTACACCGGGGAGCTGTTTTTT. The whole variable domain, filled in from reference TRBV5-1 and TRBJ2-2, reads KAGVTQTPRYLIKTRGQQVTLSCSPISGHRSVSWYQQTPGQGLQFLFEYFSETQRNKGNFPGRFSGRQFSNSRSEMNVSTLELGDSALYLCASSLRPPRDSYTGELFFGEGSRLTVL.

The V and J genes are TRBV6-1 and TRBJ2-3; 8 nucleotides agree with TRBD2. Germline assignment: CDR1 MNHNS and CDR2 SASEGT. The length of the CDR3 is 15 residues. The J segment lost 2 bases and the V segment lost 3 bases, leaving 4 bases of the junction unmatched. CDR3 sequence reads: CASSEGGGITDTQYF. In nucleotides, the CDR3 is TGTGCCAGCAGTGAGGGCGGGGGGATCACAGATACGCAGTATTTT.

This clone was detected only a few times. The V call is TRBV11-3, the J call TRBJ1-2; no definite D call. The CDR3 covers 15 residues. V lost 5 bases and J 6 bases, leaving 19 bases between the germline ends. Germline V gene sequence: CDR1 SGHNT, CDR2 YENEEA. The CDR3 sequence is CASSIHPDSSDGYTF. The CDR3 DNA reads as TGTGCCAGCAGCATTCACCCGGACTCATCCGATGGCTACACCTTC.

CDR3 in amino acids: CASSVEEGGPYEQYF. Here the CDR3 DNA reads TGTGCCAGCAGCGTAGAAGAGGGAGGACCCTACGAGCAGTACTTC. The V call is TRBV9, the J call TRBJ2-7; D is perhaps TRBD2 (6 bases). Germline CDR1 is SGDLS and CDR2 is YYNGEE. The V end was cut by 0 bases, the J end by 2 bases, with 12 bases between. This CDR3 has 15 residues. The full variable domain, with the rest looked up from reference TRBV9 and TRBJ2-7, is DSGVTQTPKHLITATGQRVTLRCSPRSGDLSVYWYQQSLDQGLQFLIQYYNGEERAKGNILERFSAQQFPDLHSELNLSSLELGDSALYFCASSVEEGGPYEQYFGPGTRLTVT.

The rearrangement uses TRBV11-2 and TRBJ1-1; D might be TRBD1 (5 bases). Germline V gene lookup returns CDR1 SGHAT and CDR2 FQNNGV. V was shortened by 2 bases and J by 1 base, with 11 bases between the two germline ends. The CDR3 spans 15 residues. The CDR3 nucleotides read TGTGCCAGCAGCTTATCTGGGGGGAAGAACACTGAAGCTTTCTTT. Translating gives CASSLSGGKNTEAFF.

This sequence joins TRBV4-2 and TRBJ2-2; TRBD1 is a possible D gene (5 bases). Trimming pared 3 bases from V and 6 bases from J, leaving 20 bases between. This CDR3 region has 17 residues. Germline values: CDR1 LGHNA, CDR2 YNFKEQ. In nucleotides, the CDR3 is TGTGCCAGCAGCCACCCCCAGGGAACTCCTGGTCCCGGGGAGCTGTTTTTT. Its translation: CASSHPQGTPGPGELFF.

The chain is built from TRBV5-6 and TRBJ2-2; TRBD2 matches at 12 bases. The J segment lost 4 bases and the V segment lost 4 bases, leaving 14 bases of the junction unmatched. This CDR3 is built from 19 residues. Looked up from germline, CDR1 is SGHDT and CDR2 is YYEEEE. Written as DNA, the CDR3 is TGTGCCAGCAGCCCTGGACTAGCGGGGAACCTGATGGGCACCGGGGAGCTGTTTTTT. This translates into CASSPGLAGNLMGTGELFF.

Only a few counts were recorded for this clone. The rearrangement joins TRBV5-4 to TRBJ1-2; the D is unclear. V was shortened by 1 base and J by 4 bases, with 8 bases between the two germline ends. CDR1 SGHNT and CDR2 YYREEE come from the germline V gene (reference sequence). The CDR3 runs to 13 residues. CDR3 sequence reads: CASSLNTVYGYTF. The CDR3 DNA sequence: TGTGCCAGCAGCTTGAATACAGTCTATGGCTACACCTTC.

The chain employs TRBV6-5 and TRBJ1-2; a weak D match, TRBD1 (5 bases). Germline V gives CDR1 MNHEY, CDR2 SVGAGI. The V end was cut by 6 bases, the J end by 4 bases, with 15 bases between. CDR3 length: 14 amino acids. As DNA, the CDR3 is TGTGCCAGCAGGGGGGGGTCAAGGAGCTATGGCTACACCTTC. It codes for CASRGGSRSYGYTF.

J is TRBJ2-5 and V is TRBV27; 7 nucleotides match TRBD2. The J call is doubtful: the DNA matches TRBJ2-7 better. CDR3 length: 13 residues. Germline values: CDR1 MNHEY, CDR2 SMNVEV (reference sequence). The CDR3 loop is CALRREGRYEQYF. Here the CDR3 DNA reads TGTGCCCTCCGGAGGGAGGGACGTTACGAGCAGTACTTC.

V and J are TRBV11-3 and TRBJ2-1; 7 positions match TRBD1. The V gene end was trimmed by 4 bases and the J gene end by 6 bases; junction bases not matched to a gene: 6. Germline lookup yields CDR1 SGHNT and CDR2 YENEEA. The CDR3 loop spans 14 amino acids. CDR3: CASSSNRGGNEQFF. The CDR3 nucleotides are TGTGCCAGCAGCTCGAACAGGGGCGGCAATGAGCAGTTCTTC.

About this clone itself: One end of the junction fails to match germline, which may point to a read error. J is TRBJ2-4 and V is TRBV11-3, with D possibly matching TRBD1 (6 bases). The CDR3 spans 15 residues. Germline CDR1 and CDR2: SGHNT and YENEEA. The CDR3 DNA reads as TGTGCCAGCAGCTTAGTCTCGGGGACAAAAACCATTCAGTACTTC. Protein: CASSLVSGTKTIQYF. Drawing the rest from reference TRBV11-3 and TRBJ2-4, the complete variable domain is EAGVVQSPRYKIIEKKQPVAFWCNPISGHNTLYWYLQNLGQGPELLIRYENEEAVDDSQLPKDRFSAERLKGVDSTLKIQPAELGDSAVYLCASSLVSGTKTIQYFGAGTRLSVL.

In its sample, this clone was seen a few times. The chain couples TRBV7-3 to TRBJ1-1; D not certain. The CDR3 is 13 amino acids. V lost 4 bases and J lost 2, with 8 bases in between. The germline gives CDR1 SGHTA, CDR2 FQGTGA. In DNA form, the CDR3 reads TGTGCCAGCAGCTCAACACATAACACTGAAGCTTTCTTT. The encoded protein is CASSSTHNTEAFF.

This chain joins TRBV7-2 and TRBJ2-1; TRBD2 agrees at 10 bases. CDR1 and CDR2 (germline): SGHTA, FQGNSA. J lost 4 bases, V lost 3 bases, and 3 bases had no gene match. The CDR3 consists of 15 residues. The CDR3 bases are TGTGCCAGCAGCTTGTCTAGCGGGGGTTACAATGAGCAGTTCTTC. As protein: CASSLSSGGYNEQFF.

CDR3 residues: CAWRTGMDQPQHF. The CDR3 DNA reads TGTGCCTGGAGAACAGGGATGGATCAGCCCCAGCATTTT. This sequence joins TRBV30 and TRBJ1-5; D perhaps matches TRBD1 (6 bases). Trimming left V 3 bases short and J 5 bases short, with 11 bases between. Germline lookup yields CDR1 GTSNPN and CDR2 SVGIG (reference sequence). The CDR3 runs to 13 residues.

This clone showed up just once. J is TRBJ1-2 and V is TRBV28, with 7 bases aligning to TRBD1. Looked up from germline, CDR1 is MDHEN and CDR2 is SYDVKM. CDR3 size: 14 residues. Losses at the gene ends were 2 bases for V and 4 bases for J; bases not matched to a gene: 4. In DNA, the CDR3 is TGTGCCAGCAGTTTAAACGACAGGGTCTATGGCTACACCTTC. Translation: CASSLNDRVYGYTF.